The sequence of this T cell receptor (beta chain) was determined in a study of OX40 agonist ivuxolimab in advanced cancers. This clone has a handful of counts. TCRdb keeps only in-frame clones here, not all; method: immunoSEQ multiplex PCR. Of about 58,000 clones in the sample, roughly 80% were seen once. This CDR3 has 13 amino acids. J gave up 6 bases and V 8 bases, and 7 bases lay outside the gene matches. CDR1 and CDR2 (germline): SQVTM, ANQGSEA. The source material was CD4+ or CD8+ T cells sorted from blood, sampled in a trial of the OX40 agonist ivuxolimab. The V gene is TRBV29-1, the J gene TRBJ2-2; 9 bases match TRBD1. The receptor's source is an adult with an advanced solid tumor such as melanoma, head and neck, liver or kidney cancer. The CDR3 reads CSFTRTGAGELFF. The CDR3 DNA sequence: TGCAGCTTCACACGGACAGGGGCCGGGGAGCTGTTTTTT.